A single TCR beta chain is shown here with its context. Its cognate antigen is unknown. 5'RACE primed at constant segments yielded TCR alpha and TCR beta cDNA libraries bearing sample barcodes and UMIs. TCRdb reprocessed the 5' RACE reads via MiXCR and lists one record per CDR3 protein. Of almost 550,000 distinct CDR3 sequences listed, about 20% are singletons. V shed 4 bases, J shed 3 bases, and the junction held 15 bases outside the gene matches. The CDR3 has 18 amino acids. The germline gives CDR1 MGHRA, CDR2 YSYEKL. The sample originates from a study of T-cell memory formation after mild COVID-19. Study-wide findings and caveats: Unconfirmed was the SARS-CoV-2 specificity of second-wave clones that peaked on day 37. Clones which contracted sat mainly in CM and EM if CD4+, and in EMRA if CD8+.

The chain carries TRBV4-1 and TRBJ2-7; 10 bases map to TRBD1. This TCR was recovered from an adult woman who had mild COVID-19 (a few samples of this study predate the infection). Cell type and time point are not known. The sequencing sample was made of PBMCs or a T cell subset sorted from them (not recorded which). The CDR3 spells CASSPGQGTGFQNYEQYF. DNA of the CDR3: TGCGCCAGCAGCCCGGGACAGGGGACCGGTTTTCAAAACTACGAGCAGTACTTC.